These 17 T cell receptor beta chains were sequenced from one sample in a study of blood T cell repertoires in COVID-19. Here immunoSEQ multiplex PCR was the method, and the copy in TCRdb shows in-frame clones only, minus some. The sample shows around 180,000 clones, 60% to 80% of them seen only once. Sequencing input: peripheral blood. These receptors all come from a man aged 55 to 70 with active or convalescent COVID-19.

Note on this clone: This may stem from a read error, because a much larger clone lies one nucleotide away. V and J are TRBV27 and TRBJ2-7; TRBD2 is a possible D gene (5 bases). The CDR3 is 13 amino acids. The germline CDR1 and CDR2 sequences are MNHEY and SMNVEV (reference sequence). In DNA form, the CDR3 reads TGTGTCAGCAGTCCTACCGTCGCGGGCGAGCAGTACTTC. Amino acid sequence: CVSSPTVAGEQYF.

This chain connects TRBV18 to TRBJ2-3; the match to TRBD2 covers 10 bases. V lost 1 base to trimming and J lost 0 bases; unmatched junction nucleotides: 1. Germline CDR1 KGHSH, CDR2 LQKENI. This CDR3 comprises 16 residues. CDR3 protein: CASSPQAGGSTDTQYF. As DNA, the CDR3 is TGTGCCAGCTCACCACAAGCGGGAGGGAGCACAGATACGCAGTATTTT.

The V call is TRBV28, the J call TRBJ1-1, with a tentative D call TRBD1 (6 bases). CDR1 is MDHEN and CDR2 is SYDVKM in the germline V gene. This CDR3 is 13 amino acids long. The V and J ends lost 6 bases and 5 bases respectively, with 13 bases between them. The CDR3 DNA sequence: TGTGCCAGCAGGTTACAGGGTAATACTGAAGCTTTCTTT. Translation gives CASRLQGNTEAFF.

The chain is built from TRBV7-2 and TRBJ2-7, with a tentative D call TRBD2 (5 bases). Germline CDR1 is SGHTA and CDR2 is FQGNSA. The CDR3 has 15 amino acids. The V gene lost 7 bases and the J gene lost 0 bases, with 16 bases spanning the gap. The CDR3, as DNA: TGTGCCAGCAAACCGCGGGCACAGAGCTCCTACGAGCAGTACTTC. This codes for CASKPRAQSSYEQYF. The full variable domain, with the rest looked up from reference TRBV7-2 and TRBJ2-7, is GAGVSQSPSNKVTEKGKDVELRCDPISGHTALYWYRQSLGQGLEFLIYFQGNSAPDKSGLPSDRFSAERTGGSVSTLTIQRTQQEDSAVYLCASKPRAQSSYEQYFGPGTRLTVT.

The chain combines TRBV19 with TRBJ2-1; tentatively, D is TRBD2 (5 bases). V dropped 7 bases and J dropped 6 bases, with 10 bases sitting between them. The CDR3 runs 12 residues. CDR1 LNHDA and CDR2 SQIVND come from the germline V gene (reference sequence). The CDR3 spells CASTSGVNEQFF. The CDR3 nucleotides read TGTGCCAGTACCTCCGGGGTCAATGAGCAGTTCTTC. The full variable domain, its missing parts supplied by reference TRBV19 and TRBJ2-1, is DGGITQSPKYLFRKEGQNVTLSCEQNLNHDAMYWYRQDPGQGLRLIYYSQIVNDFQKGDIAEGYSVSREKKESFPLTVTSAQKNPTAFYLCASTSGVNEQFFGPGTRLTVL.

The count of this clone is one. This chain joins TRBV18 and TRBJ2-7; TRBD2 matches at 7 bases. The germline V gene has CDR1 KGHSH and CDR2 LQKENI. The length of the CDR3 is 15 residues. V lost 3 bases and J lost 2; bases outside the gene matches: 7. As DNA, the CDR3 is TGTGCCAGCTCACCGGGGGAGGGGTGGGCCTACGAGCAGTACTTC. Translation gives CASSPGEGWAYEQYF.

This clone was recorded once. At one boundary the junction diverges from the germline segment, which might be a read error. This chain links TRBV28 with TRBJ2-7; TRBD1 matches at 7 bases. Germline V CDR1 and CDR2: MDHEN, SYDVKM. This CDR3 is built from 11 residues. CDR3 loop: CASSPQGVQVF. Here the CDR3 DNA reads TGTGCCAGCAGCCCTCAGGGGGTGCAAGTCTTC.

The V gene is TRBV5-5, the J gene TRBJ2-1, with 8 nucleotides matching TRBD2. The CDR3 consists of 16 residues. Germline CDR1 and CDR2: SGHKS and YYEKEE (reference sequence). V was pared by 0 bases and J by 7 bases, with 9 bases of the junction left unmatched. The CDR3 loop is CASSLDPAGARNEQFF. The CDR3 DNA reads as TGTGCCAGCAGCTTGGACCCAGCGGGAGCTCGGAATGAGCAGTTCTTC.

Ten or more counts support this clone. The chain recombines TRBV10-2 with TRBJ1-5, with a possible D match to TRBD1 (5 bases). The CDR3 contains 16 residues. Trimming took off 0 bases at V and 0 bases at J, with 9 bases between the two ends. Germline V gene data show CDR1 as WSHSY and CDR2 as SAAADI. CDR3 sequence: CASSESPGNSNQPQHF. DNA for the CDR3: TGCGCCAGCAGTGAGTCCCCAGGGAATAGCAATCAGCCCCAGCATTTT.

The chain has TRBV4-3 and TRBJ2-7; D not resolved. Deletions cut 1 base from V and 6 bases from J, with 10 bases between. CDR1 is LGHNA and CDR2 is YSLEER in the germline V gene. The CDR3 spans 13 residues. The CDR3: CASSQVGSSEQYF. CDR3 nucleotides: TGCGCCAGCAGCCAAGTAGGTAGCTCCGAGCAGTACTTC.

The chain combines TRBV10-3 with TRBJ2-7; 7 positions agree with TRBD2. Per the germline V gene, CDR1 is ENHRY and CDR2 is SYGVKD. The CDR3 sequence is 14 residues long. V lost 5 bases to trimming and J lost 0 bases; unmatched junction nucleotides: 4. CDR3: CAISTGTTSYEQYF. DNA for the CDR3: TGTGCCATCAGTACCGGGACTACCTCCTACGAGCAGTACTTC.

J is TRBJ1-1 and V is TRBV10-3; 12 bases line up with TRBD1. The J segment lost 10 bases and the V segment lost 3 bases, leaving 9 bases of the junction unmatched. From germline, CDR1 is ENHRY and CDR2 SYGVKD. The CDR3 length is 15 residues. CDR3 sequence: CAISDEGTGGFVAFF. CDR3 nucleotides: TGTGCCATCAGTGACGAGGGGACAGGGGGCTTTGTAGCTTTCTTT.

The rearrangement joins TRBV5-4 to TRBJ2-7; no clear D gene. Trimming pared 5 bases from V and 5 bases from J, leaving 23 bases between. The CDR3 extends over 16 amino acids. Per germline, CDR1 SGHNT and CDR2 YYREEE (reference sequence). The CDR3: CASRESSSPDFDEQYF. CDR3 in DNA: TGTGCCAGCAGGGAATCTTCAAGCCCCGACTTTGACGAGCAGTACTTC.

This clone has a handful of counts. CDR3 in DNA: TGTGCCAGCAGCGTAGGGGTCGGGAGAGAAGGCGAGCAGTACTTC. Translated, it gives CASSVGVGREGEQYF. The chain has TRBV9 and TRBJ2-7; TRBD2 might be the D (6 bases). Germline assignment: CDR1 SGDLS and CDR2 YYNGEE. Between the trimmed V and J ends, which lost 0 bases and 6 bases, there was a span of 16 bases. CDR3 length equals 15 residues.

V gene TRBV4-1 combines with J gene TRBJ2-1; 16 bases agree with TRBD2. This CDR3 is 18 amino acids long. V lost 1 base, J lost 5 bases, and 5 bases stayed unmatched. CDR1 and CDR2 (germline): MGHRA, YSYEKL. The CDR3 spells CASSQALGTSGRDNEQFF. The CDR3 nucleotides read TGCGCCAGCAGCCAAGCGTTAGGGACTAGCGGGAGGGACAATGAGCAGTTCTTC.

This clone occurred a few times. As DNA, the CDR3 is TGCAGCGCTCGGGGACAGGGGTCCCCCTCTGGGGCCAACGTCCTGACTTTC. It is translated as CSARGQGSPSGANVLTF. The chain employs TRBV29-1 and TRBJ2-6; 10 bases are shared with TRBD1. Germline-derived CDR1 and CDR2 are SQVTM and ANQGSEA. V lost 7 bases, J lost 0 bases, and 9 bases stayed unmatched. CDR3 size: 17 residues.

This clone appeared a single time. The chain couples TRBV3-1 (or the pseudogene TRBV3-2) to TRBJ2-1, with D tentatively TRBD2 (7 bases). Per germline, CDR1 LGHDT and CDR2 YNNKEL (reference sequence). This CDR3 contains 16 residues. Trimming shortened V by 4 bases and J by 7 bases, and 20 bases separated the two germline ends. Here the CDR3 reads CASSPSGGQSLNEQFF. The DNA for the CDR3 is TGTGCCAGCAGCCCCTCGGGGGGCCAATCTTTGAATGAGCAGTTCTTC.